This T cell receptor beta chain was sequenced in a study of T cells after yellow fever vaccination. Study-wide findings and caveats: Relatively few clonotypes were ones that appeared in both CD4 and CD8 compartments.

Concerning this clonotype itself: Its antigen is not known.

V lost 5 bases, J lost 8 bases, and 9 bases stayed unmatched. There are 14 residues in the CDR3. Germline V lookup: CDR1 LNHDA, CDR2 SQIVND (reference sequence). UMIs were added to TCR cDNA along with a universal primer site when it was made by 5'RACE template switching. TCRdb recomputed calls from the 5' RACE reads with MiXCR, one row per CDR3 protein. The data hold hundreds of thousands of distinct CDR3 sequences, with under 20% observed a single time. This TCR derives from a man aged 18 to 29 who received the YFV17D yellow fever vaccine. The specimen comprised PBMCs, sampled before the yellow fever booster vaccination. This sequence joins TRBV19 and TRBJ2-1; 7 positions match TRBD1. CDR3 sequence (DNA): TGTGCCAGTAGTGCCAGAGGGACAGAGGATGAGCAGTTCTTC. Translation gives CASSARGTEDEQFF. Together with reference TRBV19 and TRBJ2-1, the CDR3 gives the full variable domain: DGGITQSPKYLFRKEGQNVTLSCEQNLNHDAMYWYRQDPGQGLRLIYYSQIVNDFQKGDIAEGYSVSREKKESFPLTVTSAQKNPTAFYLCASSARGTEDEQFFGPGTRLTVL.